The 18 T cell receptor beta chains presented below share a single source sample, sequenced in a study of OX40 agonist ivuxolimab in advanced cancers. Assay used: immunoSEQ multiplex PCR; TCRdb lists only in-frame clones, some missing. This table holds 48,000 or so clones, 75% to 85% found once. The specimen comprised CD4+ or CD8+ T cells sorted from blood, sampled in a trial of the OX40 agonist ivuxolimab. All receptors come from an adult with an advanced solid tumor such as melanoma, head and neck, liver or kidney cancer.

This clone appeared once. The chain carries TRBV6-6 and TRBJ1-2; tentatively, D is TRBD1 (5 bases). The CDR3 sequence is 14 residues long. V was shortened by 0 bases and J by 2 bases, with 7 bases between the two germline ends. Germline V lookup: CDR1 MNHNY, CDR2 SVGAGI (reference sequence). CDR3: CASSYSAGNYGYTF. The CDR3 nucleotides read TGTGCCAGCAGTTACTCAGCAGGGAACTATGGCTACACCTTC.

The chain uses TRBV7-8 and TRBJ2-2; TRBD2 might be the D (6 bases). The germline gives CDR1 SGHVS, CDR2 FQNEAQ. The V end was cut by 3 bases, the J end by 4 bases, with 15 bases between. The CDR3 is 16 residues long. The DNA for the CDR3 is TGTGCCAGCAGCTTCCGGGACTTCACGATCACCGGGGAGCTGTTTTTT. It yields the protein CASSFRDFTITGELFF. Drawing the rest from reference TRBV7-8 and TRBJ2-2, the complete variable domain is GAGVSQSPRYKVAKRGQDVALRCDPISGHVSLFWYQQALGQGPEFLTYFQNEAQLDKSGLPSDRFFAERPEGSVSTLKIQRTQQEDSAVYLCASSFRDFTITGELFFGEGSRLTVL.

This sequence joins TRBV5-1 and TRBJ2-6; no clear D gene. V lost 6 bases and J lost 2, with 9 bases in between. The length of the CDR3 is 14 residues. Germline CDR1 reads SGHRS; CDR2 reads YFSETQ. The CDR3: CASKVSPGANVLTF. The CDR3 coding sequence is TGCGCCAGCAAGGTCAGTCCTGGGGCCAACGTCCTGACTTTC.

The chain recombines TRBV7-6 with TRBJ1-1; TRBD1 is a possible D gene (6 bases). Germline lookup yields CDR1 SGHVS and CDR2 FNYEAQ. The CDR3 covers 14 residues. V lost 4 bases to trimming and J lost 1 base, with 10 bases between them. CDR3 sequence: CASSSGGGNTEAFF. CDR3 sequence (DNA): TGTGCCAGCAGCTCCGGAGGGGGGAACACTGAAGCTTTCTTT.

The V and J genes are TRBV6-4 and TRBJ2-3, with 8 positions matching TRBD2. Trimming removed 2 bases from V and 6 bases from J; junction bases left unmatched: 7. The germline V gene encodes CDR1 MRHNA and CDR2 SNTAGT. This CDR3 comprises 15 residues. CDR3 sequence (DNA): TGTGCCAGCAGTGACCGAGGCGGGGGGCGGGATACGCAGTATTTT. Translated: CASSDRGGGRDTQYF.

The CDR3 DNA follows: TGCAGCGTGGGGGATATTTCACCCCTCCACTTT. This sequence encodes CSVGDISPLHF. The V and J genes are TRBV29-1 and TRBJ1-6; a weak D match, TRBD1 (5 bases). V was clipped by 6 bases and J by 9 bases, with 9 bases between them. Germline V CDR1 and CDR2: SQVTM, ANQGSEA. This CDR3 is 11 amino acids long.

The CDR3 nucleotides read TGTGCCAGCAGCTTTGCTGGGCCAAGCTCCTACGAGCAGTACTTC. As protein: CASSFAGPSSYEQYF. The chain recombines TRBV7-2 with TRBJ2-7; D gene unclear. The CDR3 is 15 amino acids. CDR1 is SGHTA and CDR2 is FQGNSA in the germline V gene. Trimming removed 3 bases at V and 0 bases at J, with 12 bases between.

The chain couples TRBV6-1 to TRBJ2-3; no definite D call. The length of the CDR3 is 13 residues. Germline V gene sequence: CDR1 MNHNS, CDR2 SASEGT. V was trimmed by 3 bases and J by 4 bases, leaving 8 bases between them. In DNA, the CDR3 is TGTGCCAGCAGTGATGGGTGGGCAGATACGCAGTATTTT. Residues: CASSDGWADTQYF.

The chain carries TRBV5-4 and TRBJ1-6; TRBD1 is a possible D gene (5 bases). The V end lost 0 bases, the J end lost 9 bases, and 16 bases lay between the germline ends. The CDR3 is 16 amino acids. CDR1 SGHNT and CDR2 YYREEE come from the germline V gene (reference sequence). This CDR3 reads CASSLAGKGRSSPLHF. In nucleotides, the CDR3 is TGTGCCAGCAGCTTGGCCGGTAAGGGGCGCAGTTCACCCCTCCACTTT. Supplemented by reference TRBV5-4 and TRBJ1-6, the full variable domain reads ETGVTQSPTHLIKTRGQQVTLRCSSQSGHNTVSWYQQALGQGPQFIFQYYREEENGRGNFPPRFSGLQFPNYSSELNVNALELDDSALYLCASSLAGKGRSSPLHFGNGTRLTVT.

This chain uses TRBV6-1 with TRBJ1-4; no reliable D call. Between the trimmed V and J ends, which lost 7 bases and 3 bases, there was a span of 12 bases. Germline V lookup: CDR1 MNHNS, CDR2 SASEGT. The CDR3 has 14 amino acids. The CDR3 DNA reads as TGTGCCAGCAACTTAAGGAGTGCTAATGAAAAACTGTTTTTT. Its translation is CASNLRSANEKLFF.

The V and J genes are TRBV5-1 and TRBJ2-3; 9 bases are shared with TRBD2. The CDR3 loop spans 18 amino acids. The V gene's germline CDR1 is SGHRS and CDR2 YFSETQ. With V trimmed by 0 bases and J by 2 bases, 10 bases remained unmatched. CDR3 residues: CASSLEGRGGLHTDTQYF. The CDR3 DNA is TGCGCCAGCAGCTTGGAAGGGCGGGGGGGCCTCCACACAGATACGCAGTATTTT.

The chain carries TRBV7-3 and TRBJ1-1; D not certain. Germline-derived CDR1 and CDR2 are SGHTA and FQGTGA. There are 13 residues in the CDR3. Trimming took off 3 bases at V and 5 bases at J, with 10 bases between the two ends. CDR3 in amino acids: CASSFGEGTEAFF. The CDR3 DNA reads as TGTGCCAGCAGCTTTGGGGAAGGTACTGAAGCTTTCTTT.

The rearrangement links TRBV27 to TRBJ1-5, with no clear D. Per the germline V gene, CDR1 is MNHEY and CDR2 is SMNVEV (reference sequence). This CDR3 spans 18 amino acids. V gave up 1 base and J gave up 0 bases, with 16 bases separating them. CDR3 residues: CASSLFGGPVYSNQPQHF. The CDR3 region has the DNA TGTGCCAGCAGTTTATTCGGCGGACCGGTGTATAGCAATCAGCCCCAGCATTTT.

This chain links TRBV12-2 with TRBJ2-5; the table's D call, TRBD2, was not checked against the DNA. TRBV12-2 has pseudogene status. CDR3 length: 18 amino acids. CDR3 nucleotides: TGTGCAAGAAACAACCACCCTATAGCGGGGGCTACCCAAGAGACCCAGTACTTC. This translates into CARNNHPIAGATQETQYF.

The V gene is TRBV29-1, the J gene TRBJ2-1, with TRBD2 matching 14 bases. This CDR3 has 13 amino acids. Germline V gene sequence: CDR1 SQVTM, CDR2 ANQGSEA. V was clipped by 5 bases and J by 9 bases; unmatched bases: 3. CDR3 in amino acids: CSVMTSGGGEQFF. In DNA form, the CDR3 reads TGCAGCGTTATGACTAGCGGGGGGGGTGAGCAGTTCTTC.

The chain joins TRBV28 to TRBJ1-3; D not certain. This CDR3 is 13 amino acids long. CDR1 is MDHEN, CDR2 SYDVKM, per germline. Trimming left V 10 bases short and J 1 base short, with 11 bases between. CDR3: CATIHLSGNTIYF. CDR3 sequence (DNA): TGTGCCACCATCCATCTTTCTGGAAACACCATATATTTT.

The chain joins TRBV7-2 to TRBJ1-1; D unresolved. CDR3 length equals 13 residues. Germline CDR1 is SGHTA and CDR2 is FQGNSA. V gave up 5 bases and J gave up 6 bases, with 13 bases separating them. CDR3 sequence reads: CASSREGSAEAFF. In DNA form, the CDR3 reads TGTGCCAGCAGCAGGGAGGGCAGCGCTGAAGCTTTCTTT.

This clone was counted a few times. The chain joins TRBV7-2 to TRBJ1-2; possibly TRBD1 for D (5 bases). The CDR3 consists of 13 residues. V lost 3 bases to trimming and J lost 4 bases, with 9 bases between them. Germline lookup yields CDR1 SGHTA and CDR2 FQGNSA. The CDR3, as DNA: TGTGCCAGCAGCTTCGGGGCAGGCTATGGCTACACCTTC. Its protein is CASSFGAGYGYTF.